What follows are 20 T cell receptor beta chains derived from one specimen sequenced in a study of low-dose radiotherapy and immunotherapy resistance in tumors. TRAV and TRBV primers primed cDNA for both TCRalpha and TCRbeta. The PCR that amplified TCRs ran for about 20 cycles, relying on a constant-region primer and a V-primer adapter. A single record per CDR3 protein comes from TCRdb applying MiXCR to the reads. This table has about 100,000 distinct CDR3 sequences, less than 25% appearing once. The time point was: after trial treatment. Indicated treatment: LDRT plus nivolumab, ipilimumab, low-dose cyclophosphamide and aspirin (RACIN trial). The sequencing here drew on PBMCs, taken after low-dose radiotherapy plus immunotherapy. The receptors were gathered from a male donor with prostate cancer.

This clonotype was seen a single time. V is TRBV6-5 and J is TRBJ2-7; perhaps TRBD1 as D (6 bases). The CDR3 sequence is 14 residues long. Per the germline V gene, CDR1 is MNHEY and CDR2 is SVGAGI. V dropped 5 bases and J dropped 5 bases, with 16 bases sitting between them. The CDR3: CASSTENRDDEQYF. As DNA, the CDR3 is TGTGCCAGCAGTACTGAGAACAGGGACGACGAGCAGTACTTC.

In this sample, this clonotype turned up many times. This rearrangement joins TRBV3-1 to TRBJ2-7; D gene unclear. Germline-derived CDR1 and CDR2 are LGHDT and YNNKEL (reference sequence). Between the trimmed V and J ends, which lost 2 bases and 2 bases, there was a span of 7 bases. The CDR3 loop spans 13 amino acids. The CDR3 region has the DNA TGTGCCAGCAGCCAAATGGGCCCCTACGAGCAGTACTTC. It specifies CASSQMGPYEQYF.

This clonotype was seen only a few times. The chain is built from TRBV18 and TRBJ1-5, with 8 bases lining up with TRBD1. Trimming cost V 3 bases and J 6 bases; bases outside gene matches: 10. The germline CDR1 and CDR2 sequences are KGHSH and LQKENI. The CDR3 loop spans 16 amino acids. CDR3 nucleotide sequence: TGTGCCAGCTCACCCAGGACAGGGCAAGGGGGTCAGCCCCAGCATTTT. It codes for CASSPRTGQGGQPQHF.

The sample holds many counts of this clonotype. The chain uses TRBV11-1 and TRBJ2-3; D possibly corresponds to TRBD1 (5 bases). Trimming left V 1 base short and J 1 base short, with 15 bases between. Germline CDR1 SGHAT, CDR2 FQDESV (reference sequence). This CDR3 is 17 amino acids long. Here the CDR3 DNA reads TGTGCCAGCAGCTTAGAGGGGCGGATCCCAGGCACAGATACGCAGTATTTT. Protein: CASSLEGRIPGTDTQYF.

In this sample, this clonotype turned up many times. The J gene is TRBJ2-5, the V gene TRBV20-1, with D possibly TRBD1 on 5 matching bases. CDR1 DFQATT and CDR2 SNEGSKA come from the germline V gene (reference sequence). V lost 0 bases and J 4 bases, leaving 15 bases between the germline ends. The CDR3 length is 15 residues. CDR3 loop: CSARDWGPDRETQYF. CDR3 DNA sequence: TGCAGTGCTAGAGATTGGGGCCCTGACAGAGAGACCCAGTACTTC.

This clonotype showed up many times. The rearrangement uses TRBV7-9 and TRBJ2-5; weak D call: TRBD2 (7 bases). The CDR3 is 13 amino acids. Trimming pared 5 bases from V and 5 bases from J, leaving 12 bases between. CDR1 is SEHNR and CDR2 is FQNEAQ in the germline V gene (reference sequence). The CDR3 loop is CASSRGARETQYF. Written as DNA, the CDR3 is TGTGCCAGCAGCCGGGGGGCTAGGGAGACCCAGTACTTC. Using reference TRBV7-9 and TRBJ2-5 for the parts outside the CDR3, the full variable domain is DTGVSQNPRHKITKRGQNVTFRCDPISEHNRLYWYRQTLGQGPEFLTYFQNEAQLEKSRLLSDRFSAERPKGSFSTLEIQRTEQGDSAMYLCASSRGARETQYFGPGTRLLVL.

There are many counts of this clonotype. This chain uses TRBV2 with TRBJ2-3; D may correspond to TRBD1 or TRBD2 (6 bases each). The CDR3 contains 14 residues. Germline CDR1 reads SNHLY; CDR2 reads FYNNEI. V was pared by 2 bases and J by 5 bases, with 11 bases between. In nucleotides, the CDR3 is TGTGCCAGCAGTGAATACGGGGGCGAAGATACGCAGTATTTT. Amino acids: CASSEYGGEDTQYF. Drawing the rest from reference TRBV2 and TRBJ2-3, the complete variable domain is EPEVTQTPSHQVTQMGQEVILRCVPISNHLYFYWYRQILGQKVEFLVSFYNNEISEKSEIFDDQFSVERPDGSNFTLKIRSTKLEDSAMYFCASSEYGGEDTQYFGPGTRLTVL.

The chain combines TRBV5-1 with TRBJ2-3, with 7 bases identical to TRBD1. The CDR3 is made up of 14 amino acids. Germline V gene sequence: CDR1 SGHRS, CDR2 YFSETQ. V gave up 4 bases and J gave up 5 bases; unmatched junction bases: 7. CDR3 loop: CASSIGTVEDTQYF. The CDR3 DNA follows: TGCGCCAGCAGCATTGGGACAGTCGAAGATACGCAGTATTTT. Together with reference TRBV5-1 and TRBJ2-3, the CDR3 gives the full variable domain: KAGVTQTPRYLIKTRGQQVTLSCSPISGHRSVSWYQQTPGQGLQFLFEYFSETQRNKGNFPGRFSGRQFSNSRSEMNVSTLELGDSALYLCASSIGTVEDTQYFGPGTRLTVL.

This clonotype was seen ten or more times. The chain links TRBV9 to TRBJ1-6; tentatively, D is TRBD1 (6 bases). V lost 6 bases to trimming and J lost 7 bases, with 17 bases between them. Germline CDR1 SGDLS, CDR2 YYNGEE. CDR3 length: 15 residues. This CDR3 is CASTEGGAANSPLHF. In nucleotides, the CDR3 is TGTGCCAGCACCGAGGGGGGTGCGGCGAATTCACCCCTCCACTTT.

This clonotype appeared many times. The chain carries TRBV5-4 and TRBJ2-6, with 9 bases aligning to TRBD1. V gave up 3 bases and J gave up 2 bases; unmatched junction bases: 3. Per germline, CDR1 SGHNT and CDR2 YYREEE (reference sequence). The CDR3 covers 16 residues. The CDR3 loop is CASSSGTGTGANVLTF. CDR3 DNA sequence: TGTGCCAGCAGCTCCGGGACAGGGACTGGGGCCAACGTCCTGACTTTC.

This clonotype was observed many times. This chain links TRBV29-1 with TRBJ2-1; D gene uncertain. Trimming cost V 7 bases and J 6 bases, with 13 bases left between them. Germline V gene sequence: CDR1 SQVTM, CDR2 ANQGSEA. The CDR3 sequence is 12 residues long. The CDR3 DNA is TGCAGCGGGTTACCCGGTAGCAATGAGCAGTTCTTC. Translating it yields CSGLPGSNEQFF.

This clonotype was seen just once. The rearrangement uses TRBV30 and TRBJ2-7; tentative D call: TRBD2 (6 bases). The CDR3 length is 14 residues. V lost 1 base and J lost 3, with 13 bases in between. Germline CDR1 reads GTSNPN; CDR2 reads SVGIG (reference sequence). The chain's CDR3 is CAWSDGARGYEQYF. DNA for the CDR3: TGTGCCTGGAGTGATGGGGCGCGGGGCTACGAGCAGTACTTC.

This clonotype was counted many times. The rearrangement uses TRBV3-1 and TRBJ2-3, with 7 positions matching TRBD1. This CDR3 is 18 amino acids long. CDR1 is LGHDT, CDR2 YNNKEL, per germline (reference sequence). Trimming took 0 bases from V and 6 from J; bases not matched to a gene: 15. The CDR3 bases are TGTGCCAGCAGCCAAGAGAGGACCCGAGGGGGCGCCGCCGATACGCAGTATTTT. Translated: CASSQERTRGGAADTQYF.

This clonotype was counted ten times or more. CDR3 nucleotides: TGTGCCAGCAGCTTAGTAGGCGGGGGGGACTCAGAGACCCAGTACTTC. Residues: CASSLVGGGDSETQYF. V gene TRBV11-2 combines with J gene TRBJ2-5; 9 positions agree with TRBD2. This CDR3 region has 16 residues. V was clipped by 1 base and J by 4 bases; unmatched bases: 7. Germline assignment: CDR1 SGHAT and CDR2 FQNNGV.

This clonotype came up many times. The rearrangement uses TRBV11-3 and TRBJ2-6; D is unresolved. The CDR3 covers 13 residues. The germline V gene encodes CDR1 SGHNT and CDR2 YENEEA. V lost 2 bases, J lost 3 bases, and 2 bases lay in between. DNA for the CDR3: TGTGCCAGCAGCTTAAATGGGGCCAACGTCCTGACTTTC. Residues: CASSLNGANVLTF.

Many counts were recorded for this clonotype. The gene calls are TRBV5-1 and TRBJ2-7; D may correspond to TRBD1 or TRBD2 (5 bases each). The length of the CDR3 is 17 residues. Looked up from germline, CDR1 is SGHRS and CDR2 is YFSETQ. Trimming stripped 5 bases from V and 4 bases from J, with 25 bases between. The CDR3 region is CASRRTAEDTGRYEQYF. The CDR3 bases are TGCGCCAGCAGACGGACTGCGGAAGATACAGGAAGATACGAGCAGTACTTC.

Ten or more counts support this clonotype. The J gene is TRBJ1-1, the V gene TRBV5-1; possibly TRBD1 for D (6 bases). The ends were cut back, 3 bases at V and 9 bases at J, with 24 bases in the middle. The germline V gene has CDR1 SGHRS and CDR2 YFSETQ. The CDR3 is 16 residues long. The CDR3 loop reads CASSWPTAGAEGQAFF. CDR3 nucleotide sequence: TGCGCCAGCAGCTGGCCGACCGCGGGGGCTGAAGGGCAAGCTTTCTTT.

This clonotype was seen repeatedly, ten times or more. The chain is built from TRBV7-9 and TRBJ1-2, with TRBD1 matching over 11 bases. CDR3 length equals 18 residues. The germline CDR1 and CDR2 sequences are SEHNR and FQNEAQ (reference sequence). V lost 1 base, J lost 6 bases, and 13 bases stayed unmatched. CDR3 bases: TGTGCCAGCAGCTTAGTGTCTTCAGTCGGACAGGGGGCGCATGGCTACACCTTC. Translation: CASSLVSSVGQGAHGYTF.

This clonotype was detected ten times or more. The V gene is TRBV6-6, the J gene TRBJ2-2; TRBD2 matches at 7 bases. The V and J ends lost 6 bases and 4 bases, in that order; junction bases with no gene match: 5. This CDR3 is 14 amino acids long. Per germline, CDR1 MNHNY and CDR2 SVGAGI (reference sequence). CDR3: CASRILATTGELFF. The CDR3 DNA follows: TGTGCCAGCAGAATACTAGCGACCACCGGGGAGCTGTTTTTT.

The chain employs TRBV3-1 and TRBJ2-3; D assignment may be TRBD1 or TRBD2 (6 bases each). The V end was cut by 8 bases, the J end by 0 bases, with 9 bases between. Germline CDR1 is LGHDT and CDR2 is YNNKEL (reference sequence). There are 13 residues in the CDR3. CDR3 coding DNA: TGTGCCAGCGGGGGGCGCAGCACAGATACGCAGTATTTT. It is translated as CASGGRSTDTQYF.